Each of the 14 T cell receptor beta chains below was sequenced from the same sample in a study of CD8 T cells in Susac syndrome. Roughly 0.45 to 1 ug RNA was reverse transcribed with random hexamers. MiXCR, applied by TCRdb to the immunoSEQ multiplex PCR reads, yields one record per CDR3 protein. The repertoire holds 210,000 or so distinct CDR3 sequences, with 94% as singletons. Sequenced material: CD4+ T cells from PBMCs. The receptors shown here come from a human donor with Susac syndrome.

V usage is TRBV20-1 and J usage is TRBJ1-1; weak D call: TRBD1 (5 bases). This CDR3 is built from 13 residues. Trimming took 8 bases from V and 4 from J, leaving 17 bases between them. Germline V gene lookup returns CDR1 DFQATT and CDR2 SNEGSKA (reference sequence). The CDR3: CSIGWGDGTEAFF. DNA for the CDR3: TGCAGTATAGGTTGGGGGGACGGCACTGAAGCTTTCTTT.

V and J are TRBV27 and TRBJ2-3; possibly TRBD1 for D (5 bases). The CDR3 contains 15 residues. Germline assignment: CDR1 MNHEY and CDR2 SMNVEV (reference sequence). V dropped 8 bases and J dropped 2 bases, with 17 bases sitting between them. The CDR3 DNA reads as TGTGCCAGCCAACGGGTTGGGGCCTACACAGATACGCAGTATTTT. Translated, it gives CASQRVGAYTDTQYF.

V gene TRBV20-1 combines with J gene TRBJ2-3; maybe TRBD1 (5 bases). Trimming took 3 bases from V and 1 from J, leaving 20 bases between them. The CDR3 spans 17 residues. Germline assignment: CDR1 DFQATT and CDR2 SNEGSKA (reference sequence). The CDR3: CSARAPWGESRTDTQYF. The CDR3 nucleotides are TGCAGTGCTAGGGCCCCGTGGGGCGAGTCCCGCACAGATACGCAGTATTTT.

The chain is built from TRBV5-6 and TRBJ1-6, with TRBD1 identical over 9 bases. J gave up 7 bases and V 4 bases, and 6 bases lay outside the gene matches. Germline CDR1 SGHDT, CDR2 YYEEEE. This CDR3 is built from 15 residues. The CDR3 DNA sequence: TGTGCCAGCAGCCCAGGACAGGGGCACAATTCACCCCTCCACTTT. This gives the protein CASSPGQGHNSPLHF.

This clonotype was recorded once. V usage is TRBV3-1 and J usage is TRBJ1-5, with D unclear. With 1 base removed from V and 5 bases from J, the gap between germline ends came to 9 bases. CDR1 LGHDT and CDR2 YNNKEL come from the germline V gene (reference sequence). CDR3 length: 14 residues. The CDR3 here is CASSQAVTYQPQHF. As DNA, the CDR3 is TGTGCCAGCAGCCAAGCGGTAACCTATCAGCCCCAGCATTTT.

The CDR3 loop is CASSSSLGGYTF. CDR3 DNA sequence: TGTGCCAGCAGCTCTTCGTTGGGTGGCTACACCTTC. The rearrangement joins TRBV11-2 to TRBJ1-2; D gene uncertain. Germline CDR1 is SGHAT and CDR2 is FQNNGV. The CDR3 loop spans 12 amino acids. V lost 4 bases, J lost 7 bases, and 10 bases lay in between.

V gene TRBV15 combines with J gene TRBJ2-3, with 8 bases matching TRBD2. CDR1 and CDR2 from the germline V gene are LNHNV and YYDKDF (reference sequence). The CDR3 runs to 17 residues. With 1 base clipped from V and 0 bases from J, the junction kept 6 bases outside the gene matches. The CDR3: CATSRGASGQSTDTQYF. The CDR3 nucleotides read TGTGCCACCAGCAGAGGGGCTAGCGGGCAGAGCACAGATACGCAGTATTTT.

This rearrangement joins TRBV30 to TRBJ2-2; D gene unclear. This CDR3 is built from 13 residues. V lost 0 bases and J lost 2, with 4 bases in between. Germline assignment: CDR1 GTSNPN and CDR2 SVGIG (reference sequence). The CDR3: CAWSVQNTGELFF. CDR3 bases: TGTGCCTGGAGTGTACAAAACACCGGGGAGCTGTTTTTT.

V gene TRBV2 combines with J gene TRBJ1-5; 9 positions match TRBD1. This CDR3 has 17 residues. V shed 2 bases and J 6 bases; nucleotides not matched to a gene: 11. The V gene's germline CDR1 is SNHLY and CDR2 FYNNEI. This CDR3 reads CASSEPGGGQGGQPQHF. The CDR3 DNA sequence: TGTGCCAGCAGTGAACCAGGCGGGGGACAGGGAGGTCAGCCCCAGCATTTT.

The chain recombines TRBV7-3 with TRBJ2-1; TRBD2 matches 8 bases. Germline loops: CDR1 SGHTA, CDR2 FQGTGA. CDR3 size: 13 residues. Losses at the gene ends were 6 bases for V and 5 bases for J; bases not matched to a gene: 3. CDR3 nucleotide sequence: TGTGCCAGCAGTTTAGCGGGGAACAATGAGCAGTTCTTC. The encoded protein is CASSLAGNNEQFF.

The gene calls are TRBV18 and TRBJ1-1; 10 bases align to TRBD1. The germline V gene has CDR1 KGHSH and CDR2 LQKENI. V gave up 4 bases and J gave up 5 bases; unmatched junction bases: 4. The CDR3 totals 14 residues. CDR3: CASSLTGGATEAFF. The CDR3 DNA is TGTGCCAGCTCACTGACAGGGGGCGCGACTGAAGCTTTCTTT.

This chain links TRBV5-1 with TRBJ2-7; D perhaps matches TRBD2 (5 bases). Germline V gene data show CDR1 as SGHRS and CDR2 as YFSETQ. The V end was cut by 4 bases, the J end by 3 bases, with 14 bases between. The CDR3 length is 14 residues. The DNA for the CDR3 is TGCGCCAGCAGCGGCGGACTCCGCCTCTACGAGCAGTACTTC. Protein product: CASSGGLRLYEQYF.

The chain employs TRBV30 and TRBJ2-5; TRBD1 matches 7 bases. After removal of 5 bases from V and 9 bases from J, the junction contained 6 bases not matched to a gene. Germline CDR1 and CDR2: GTSNPN and SVGIG (reference sequence). The CDR3 sequence is 11 residues long. CDR3 bases: TGTGCCTGGGGACCCCAGGGGGCCCAGTACTTC. Translation: CAWGPQGAQYF.

V usage is TRBV9 and J usage is TRBJ2-2; D gene uncertain. Germline V CDR1 and CDR2: SGDLS, YYNGEE. This CDR3 comprises 17 residues. V was pared by 2 bases and J by 2 bases, with 16 bases between. This CDR3 is CASSVSAPSSNTGELFF. The CDR3, as DNA: TGTGCCAGCAGCGTCAGTGCCCCAAGTTCCAACACCGGGGAGCTGTTTTTT.